The rows below give T cell receptor beta chains drawn from one sample of a study of T-cell memory formation after mild COVID-19. MiXCR, run by TCRdb on the 5' RACE reads, gives a single entry per CDR3 protein. The sample records roughly 320,000 distinct CDR3 sequences, over 25% being singletons. Material for sequencing was PBMCs or a T cell subset sorted from them (not recorded which). These receptors originate from an adult woman who had mild COVID-19 (a few samples of this study predate the infection). Cell type and time point are not known. CDR3s include the opening cysteine and the closing phenylalanine or tryptophan. D genes are given only for firm matches. A row's size may be missing; if present it is once, few, many or a size class.

d_call	j_call	clone_size	v_call	cdr3_nt	cdr3_aa
TRBD1	TRBJ1-2	once	TRBV6-5	TGTGCCAGCAGTAATGACAGGGGGTCTTACTATGGCTACACCTTC	CASSNDRGSYYGYTF
-	TRBJ2-3	-	TRBV4-2	TGTGCCAGCCGTGAGGGGCGAGGCACAGATACGCAGTATTTT	CASREGRGTDTQYF
-	TRBJ1-1	-	TRBV9	TGTGCCAGCAGCGTAGGTAACGGTGGGGAAGTTGCTTTCTTT	CASSVGNGGEVAFF
-	TRBJ1-6	-	TRBV7-2	TGTGCCAGCAGTACGGGGTTTTCCTATAATTCACCCCTCCACTTT	CASSTGFSYNSPLHF
-	TRBJ2-5	-	TRBV29-1	TGCAGCGTTATAGGAGGGGCCGGAGAGACCCAGTACTTC	CSVIGGAGETQYF
TRBD1	TRBJ1-2	-	TRBV29-1	TGCAGCGTTAGACAGGGTGGAGGGTATGGCTACACCTTC	CSVRQGGGYGYTF
TRBD1	TRBJ1-1	few	TRBV12-3/TRBV12-4	TGTGCCAGCAGTTCTACAGGGGGGACTGAAGCTTTCTTT	CASSSTGGTEAFF
-	TRBJ1-5	-	TRBV12-3/TRBV12-4	TGTGCCAGCAGTTTAGGGGGGGTGGGTCAGCCCCAGCATTTT	CASSLGGVGQPQHF
-	TRBJ1-2	-	TRBV19	TGTGCCAGTAGTATAGGGATCTACTATGGCTACACCTTC	CASSIGIYYGYTF
-	TRBJ2-5	few	TRBV7-2	TGTGCCAGCAGCACTTTCCCGGGAGCCGTCCAAGAGACCCAGTACTTC	CASSTFPGAVQETQYF
-	TRBJ2-5	-	TRBV23-1	TGCGCCAGCAGTCGAGGGGAGCAAGAGACCCAGTACTTC	CASSRGEQETQYF
-	TRBJ2-1	-	TRBV4-2	TGTGCCAGCAGCCAAGAGCTTCGGGGGCTCCAGGGGGATGAGCAGTTCTTC	CASSQELRGLQGDEQFF
TRBD2	TRBJ2-7	-	TRBV20-1	TGCAGTGCTAGAACCGGGACTAGCGGGGAGACCTACGAGCAGTACTTC	CSARTGTSGETYEQYF
TRBD1	TRBJ2-3	-	TRBV9	TGTGCCAGCAGCGGGGACAGTGGGGTGGGTACGCAGTATTTT	CASSGDSGVGTQYF
-	TRBJ2-1	-	TRBV7-9	TGTGCCAGCAGCCGAGGACTCGAGAATGAGCAGTTCTTC	CASSRGLENEQFF
-	TRBJ1-5	-	TRBV5-1	TGCGCCAGCAGCTTTATCCTTAGGACATCCCGCAATCAGCCCCAGCATTTT	CASSFILRTSRNQPQHF
-	TRBJ2-7	few	TRBV6-1	TGTGCCAGCAGTGAAATTGATACAGGGTTAGCTAAGAGCTCCTACGAGCAGTACTTC	CASSEIDTGLAKSSYEQYF
TRBD2	TRBJ2-4	-	TRBV7-2	TGTGCCAGCAGCTTAGGGGCGGGAGTAAACATTCAGTACTTC	CASSLGAGVNIQYF
TRBD1	TRBJ1-1	-	TRBV29-1	TGCAGCGTTGAAGCGACAGGGACCGGCACTGAAGCTTTCTTT	CSVEATGTGTEAFF
TRBD1	TRBJ1-4	few	TRBV29-1	TGCAGCGTTCTGGCGGACAGGGAATATGAAAAACTGTTTTTT	CSVLADREYEKLFF
TRBD2	TRBJ2-1	-	TRBV9	TGTGCCAGCAGCGAGGCTAACACGGGAGGTGAGCAGTTCTTC	CASSEANTGGEQFF
-	TRBJ1-1	-	TRBV10-2	TGCGCCAGCATTATGATCGGGAACACTGAAGCTTTCTTT	CASIMIGNTEAFF
TRBD2	TRBJ2-3	-	TRBV6-5	TGTGCCAGCAGTGCACCGGGACTAGCGGGAACAGATACGCAGTATTTT	CASSAPGLAGTDTQYF
TRBD1	TRBJ2-5	-	TRBV12-3/TRBV12-4	TGTGCCAGCAGTTCCACGACAGGGGGTGTAGAGACCCAGTACTTC	CASSSTTGGVETQYF
-	TRBJ2-5	-	TRBV21-1	TGTGCCAGCGTGATTGCGGGAGGGCCGCCCAAAGAGACCCAGTACTTC	CASVIAGGPPKETQYF
-	TRBJ2-5	-	TRBV18	TGTGCCAGCTCACCCTGGGAGGCTCAAGAGACCCAGTACTTC	CASSPWEAQETQYF
TRBD2	TRBJ2-3	-	TRBV7-2	TGTGCCAGCAGCCCCCGACCGGGACTAGCGGGAGTATTGGCAGATACGCAGTATTTT	CASSPRPGLAGVLADTQYF
-	TRBJ2-7	-	TRBV5-1	TGCGCCAGCAGCGGGGAGAACTACGAGCAGTACTTC	CASSGENYEQYF
-	TRBJ1-1	-	TRBV30	TGTGCCTGGAGTGTATGGACGTTTGAAGCTTTCTTT	CAWSVWTFEAFF
TRBD2	TRBJ2-5	-	TRBV12-3/TRBV12-4	TGTGCCAGCAGCTTAGCGGGGGGGATCCAAGAGACCCAGTACTTC	CASSLAGGIQETQYF
-	TRBJ2-3	-	TRBV5-5	TGTGCCAGCCTTTACTCAGGGATCACAGATACGCAGTATTTT	CASLYSGITDTQYF
-	TRBJ2-4	few	TRBV12-3/TRBV12-4	TGTGCCAGCAGTTGGGCAGGGGCAAACATTCAGTACTTC	CASSWAGANIQYF
-	TRBJ2-5	few	TRBV5-5	TGTGCCAGCAGCTTGCTCACAGCCGGAGAGACCCAGTACTTC	CASSLLTAGETQYF
-	TRBJ2-2	-	TRBV20-1	TGCAGTGCCGCAGACAGGAGGAACACCGGGGAGCTGTTTTTT	CSAADRRNTGELFF
-	TRBJ1-1	-	TRBV20-1	TGCAGTGCACAACAAGGGGCAGGGATGAACACTGAAGCTTTCTTT	CSAQQGAGMNTEAFF
-	TRBJ1-4	-	TRBV12-3/TRBV12-4	TGTGCCAGCAGTTTGGGCGCAGGGGCGCGGGAAAAACTGTTTTTT	CASSLGAGAREKLFF
-	TRBJ2-7	few	TRBV4-3	TGCGCCAGCAGCCAAGATCGAACAAGGGCCTTGGTCTACGAGCAGTACTTC	CASSQDRTRALVYEQYF